The clone carrying this T cell receptor beta chain was observed a handful of times. The antigen remains undetermined. PBMC libraries mostly used around 0.5 ug of input genomic DNA, with six replicates per sample. The table came from immunoSEQ multiplex PCR; TCRdb's copy has only in-frame clones and leaves some out. The data show about 14,000 clones, with 66% seen just once and around 2.1% held by the top ten. The data originate from a study of neoadjuvant anti-PD-1 for oral cavity cancer. About the study: Nivolumab at 3 mg/kg was mostly given biweekly, three to four doses, pre-surgery. General study findings and limits: Pretreatment Treg/Th17 ratio correlated inversely with post-treatment tumor clonality.

PBMCs were not maintained or expanded in culture before analysis. V was cut by 4 bases and J by 6 bases, with 7 bases left in between. The CDR3 length is 13 residues. The germline gives CDR1 LNHDA, CDR2 SQIVND (reference sequence). The source was PBMCs, collected before nivolumab (anti-PD-1) treatment. The sequence was obtained from a person aged 40 to 85 with oral cavity squamous cell carcinoma. V usage is TRBV19 and J usage is TRBJ1-6, with D unclear. The CDR3 bases are TGTGCCAGTAGTAACAGCTTTAATTCACCCCTCCACTTT. Protein sequence: CASSNSFNSPLHF.